This T cell receptor (beta chain) was found in a study of cytomegalovirus exposure and HLA in healthy donors. Findings and limits, study-wide: After further analysis at a later stage, roughly 15,000 TCR beta sequences were associated with HLA alleles at 0.05 false discovery rate. Beyond CMV serostatus, there was no information to go on about immune exposure.

CDR1 and CDR2 from the germline V gene are MDHEN and SYDVKM. This CDR3 spans 13 amino acids. V lost 6 bases, J lost 2 bases, and 10 bases lay in between. On this clone: The target antigen is unknown.

A multiplex PCR was run with 60 Vbeta primers and 13 Jbeta primers. Repertoires were generated with immunoSEQ multiplex PCR, while TCRdb's copy carries only in-frame clones and drops some. This repertoire shows around 67,000 clones, 55% to 80% found once; its top ten account for approximately 2.2%. The TCR was taken from a woman aged 25-40 years in good health and CMV-seronegative. The sample taken for sequencing was PBMCs. This sequence joins TRBV28 and TRBJ1-2; no firm D call. This CDR3 reads CASSRGLNYGYTF. The CDR3 coding sequence is TGTGCCAGCAGCCGCGGACTGAACTATGGCTACACCTTC.